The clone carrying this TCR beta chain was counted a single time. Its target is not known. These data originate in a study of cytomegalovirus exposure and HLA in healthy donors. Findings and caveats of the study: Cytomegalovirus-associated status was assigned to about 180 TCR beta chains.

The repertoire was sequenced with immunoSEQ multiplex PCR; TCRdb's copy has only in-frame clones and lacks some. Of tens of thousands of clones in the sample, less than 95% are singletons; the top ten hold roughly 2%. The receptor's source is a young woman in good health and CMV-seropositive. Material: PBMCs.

CDR3 DNA sequence: TGCAGCGTTGAGGCGACAGGGGGGGGAAACACCGGGGAGCTGTTTTTT. This codes for CSVEATGGGNTGELFF. The chain uses TRBV29-1 and TRBJ2-2; 9 bases are shared with TRBD1. CDR1 is SQVTM and CDR2 is ANQGSEA in the germline V gene. Trimming at V came to 3 bases and at J to 2 bases, leaving 7 bases not matched to a gene. The CDR3 covers 16 residues.